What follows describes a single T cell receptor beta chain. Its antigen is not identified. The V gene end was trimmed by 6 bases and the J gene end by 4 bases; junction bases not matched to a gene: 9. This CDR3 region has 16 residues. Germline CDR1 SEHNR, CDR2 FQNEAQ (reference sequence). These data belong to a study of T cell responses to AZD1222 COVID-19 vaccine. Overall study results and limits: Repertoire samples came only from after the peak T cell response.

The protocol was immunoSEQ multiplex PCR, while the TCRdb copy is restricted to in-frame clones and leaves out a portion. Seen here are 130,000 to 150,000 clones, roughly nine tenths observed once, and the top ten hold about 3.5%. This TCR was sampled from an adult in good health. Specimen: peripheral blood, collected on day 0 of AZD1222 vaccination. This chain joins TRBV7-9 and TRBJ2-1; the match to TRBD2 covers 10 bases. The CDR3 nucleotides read TGTGCCAGCAGTTTACCTAGCGGGGGCCGGTACAATGAGCAGTTCTTC. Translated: CASSLPSGGRYNEQFF. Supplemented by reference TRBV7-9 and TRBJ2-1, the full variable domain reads DTGVSQNPRHKITKRGQNVTFRCDPISEHNRLYWYRQTLGQGPEFLTYFQNEAQLEKSRLLSDRFSAERPKGSFSTLEIQRTEQGDSAMYLCASSLPSGGRYNEQFFGPGTRLTVL.